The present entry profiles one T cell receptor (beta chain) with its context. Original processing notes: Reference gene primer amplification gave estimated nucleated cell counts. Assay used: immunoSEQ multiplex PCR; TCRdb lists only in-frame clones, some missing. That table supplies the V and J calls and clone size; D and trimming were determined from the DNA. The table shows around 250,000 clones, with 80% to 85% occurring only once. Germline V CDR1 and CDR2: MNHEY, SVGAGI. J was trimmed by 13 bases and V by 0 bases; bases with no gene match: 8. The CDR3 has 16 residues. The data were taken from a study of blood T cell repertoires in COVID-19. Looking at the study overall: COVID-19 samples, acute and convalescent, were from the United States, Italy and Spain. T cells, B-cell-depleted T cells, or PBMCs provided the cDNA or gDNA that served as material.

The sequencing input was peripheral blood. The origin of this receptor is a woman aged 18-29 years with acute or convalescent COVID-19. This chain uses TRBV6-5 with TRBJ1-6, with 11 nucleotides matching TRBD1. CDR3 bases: TGTGCCAGCAGTTACTCGAATCCGGGACAGGGGGGTCCCCTCCACTTT. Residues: CASSYSNPGQGGPLHF.